These T cell receptor beta chains were read from a single sample in a study of T cells in localized non-small cell lung cancer. The protocol was immunoSEQ multiplex PCR, while the TCRdb copy is restricted to in-frame clones and leaves out a portion. The sample holds about 78,000 clones, approximately 84% seen once. The sample in question was peripheral blood, obtained before any cancer treatment. These receptors all come from a man aged 35 to 69 with stage I lung adenocarcinoma. Each CDR3 is given with its conserved first and last residue. Fields, in order: clone size, J gene, V gene, D gene, CDR3 protein, CDR3 DNA. D genes are given only for firm matches. Clone size appears in some rows only: once, few, many, or a class for an expanded clone.

size: .
J: TRBJ2-7
V: TRBV19
D: .
CDR3: CASSKTSYSPGDEQYF
DNA: TGTGCCAGTAGCAAAACTAGCTACTCCCCCGGGGACGAGCAGTACTTC

size: .
J: TRBJ2-7
V: TRBV9
D: .
CDR3: CASSVESGSSYEQYF
DNA: TGTGCCAGCAGCGTAGAATCAGGGAGCTCCTACGAGCAGTACTTC

size: .
J: TRBJ2-5
V: TRBV11-2
D: TRBD1
CDR3: CASSRLSDRAETQYF
DNA: TGTGCCAGCAGCCGCCTCTCGGACAGGGCGGAGACCCAGTACTTC

size: few
J: TRBJ2-7
V: TRBV15
D: .
CDR3: CATSRDIAGAGEQYF
DNA: TGTGCCACCAGCAGAGATATTGCGGGGGCTGGCGAGCAGTACTTC

size: .
J: TRBJ1-1
V: TRBV4-1
D: .
CDR3: CASSQEGGYTEAFF
DNA: TGCGCCAGCAGCCAAGAGGGAGGATACACTGAAGCTTTCTTT

size: .
J: TRBJ2-1
V: TRBV7-8
D: .
CDR3: CASSLQGRVRDEQFF
DNA: TGTGCCAGCAGCTTACAGGGGAGGGTTAGGGATGAGCAGTTCTTC

size: .
J: TRBJ1-1
V: TRBV18
D: .
CDR3: CASVFSPRDTEAFF
DNA: TGTGCCAGCGTATTCTCCCCCAGGGACACTGAAGCTTTCTTT

size: .
J: TRBJ2-1
V: TRBV5-4
D: TRBD2
CDR3: CASSPLAGALNEQFF
DNA: TGTGCCAGCAGCCCCCTAGCGGGGGCACTAAATGAGCAGTTCTTC

size: .
J: TRBJ2-5
V: TRBV7-2
D: TRBD2
CDR3: CASSSPGLAKETQYF
DNA: TGTGCCAGCAGCTCGCCGGGACTAGCGAAGGAGACCCAGTACTTC

size: .
J: TRBJ2-5
V: TRBV12-1
D: .
CDR3: CASSLSSRPETQYF
DNA: TGTGCCAGCAGCTTGTCTTCCCGCCCGGAGACCCAGTACTTC

size: .
J: TRBJ1-1
V: TRBV7-9
D: TRBD1
CDR3: CASSYWTGANTEAFF
DNA: TGTGCCAGCAGCTATTGGACAGGGGCGAACACTGAAGCTTTCTTT

size: .
J: TRBJ2-7
V: TRBV10-3
D: TRBD2
CDR3: CAISPGLAGQTSYEQYF
DNA: TGTGCCATCAGTCCGGGACTAGCGGGGCAAACCTCCTACGAGCAGTACTTC

size: once
J: TRBJ2-6
V: TRBV7-2
D: TRBD1
CDR3: CASSPGQTGANVLTF
DNA: TGTGCCAGCAGCCCGGGACAGACTGGGGCCAACGTCCTGACTTTC

size: medium-sized
J: TRBJ1-2
V: TRBV18
D: .
CDR3: CASSPLPPGGYGYTF
DNA: TGTGCCAGCTCTCCTCTGCCCCCGGGGGGCTATGGCTACACCTTC

size: once
J: TRBJ2-1
V: TRBV7-9
D: TRBD1
CDR3: CASSVGQGSEQFF
DNA: TGTGCCAGCAGCGTGGGACAGGGGTCTGAGCAGTTCTTC

size: .
J: TRBJ2-4
V: TRBV5-1
D: TRBD1
CDR3: CASNPGQGVFGKNIQYF
DNA: TGCGCCAGCAACCCGGGACAGGGGGTGTTCGGCAAAAACATTCAGTACTTC

size: .
J: TRBJ1-1
V: TRBV19
D: TRBD1
CDR3: CASSRGQLNTEAFF
DNA: TGTGCCAGTAGTAGGGGACAGTTGAACACTGAAGCTTTCTTT

size: few
J: TRBJ1-2
V: TRBV10-3
D: TRBD1
CDR3: CAITGDRDSYTF
DNA: TGTGCCATCACCGGGGACAGGGATAGCTACACCTTC

size: .
J: TRBJ1-1
V: TRBV18
D: TRBD1
CDR3: CASSPQVTGQIRTGWGAFF
DNA: TGTGCCAGCTCACCACAAGTGACGGGACAGATTAGAACCGGCTGGGGAGCTTTCTTT

size: once
J: TRBJ1-2
V: TRBV7-9
D: .
CDR3: CASTNVGAGGYTF
DNA: TGTGCCAGCACCAACGTCGGGGCAGGAGGCTACACCTTC

size: .
J: TRBJ2-1
V: TRBV11-2
D: TRBD2
CDR3: CASSLDYYGATSGYNEQFF
DNA: TGTGCCAGCAGCTTAGATTACTATGGTGCGACTAGCGGATACAATGAGCAGTTCTTC

size: .
J: TRBJ2-2
V: TRBV6-6
D: .
CDR3: CASSFARNTGELFF
DNA: TGTGCCAGCAGTTTTGCTAGGAACACCGGGGAGCTGTTTTTT

size: .
J: TRBJ2-2
V: TRBV10-1
D: .
CDR3: CASTTRAAGELFF
DNA: TGCGCCAGCACCACTCGGGCGGCCGGGGAGCTGTTTTTT

size: .
J: TRBJ2-3
V: TRBV12-5
D: TRBD2
CDR3: CASGSGLAGFTDTQYF
DNA: TGTGCTAGTGGGTCGGGACTAGCGGGCTTCACAGATACGCAGTATTTT

size: once
J: TRBJ2-5
V: TRBV18
D: .
CDR3: CASSVAGWGASETQYF
DNA: TGTGCCAGCTCCGTAGCGGGCTGGGGGGCAAGTGAGACCCAGTACTTC

size: .
J: TRBJ2-1
V: TRBV29-1
D: .
CDR3: CSVEGSGQEQFF
DNA: TGCAGCGTTGAAGGGAGCGGCCAGGAGCAGTTCTTC

size: .
J: TRBJ1-5
V: TRBV27
D: .
CDR3: CASSVLGTAPNQPQHF
DNA: TGTGCCAGCAGTGTCCTAGGGACGGCCCCTAATCAGCCCCAGCATTTT

size: .
J: TRBJ2-1
V: TRBV10-3
D: .
CDR3: CAISEPRGDEQFF
DNA: TGTGCCATCAGTGAGCCGAGGGGGGATGAGCAGTTCTTC

size: .
J: TRBJ2-1
V: TRBV7-8
D: TRBD2
CDR3: CASSRSGTSGRRLNEQFF
DNA: TGTGCCAGCAGCCGATCCGGGACTAGCGGGAGAAGGCTCAATGAGCAGTTCTTC

size: .
J: TRBJ2-1
V: TRBV14
D: .
CDR3: CASSQWGLRNNEQFF
DNA: TGTGCCAGCAGCCAATGGGGGCTTAGGAACAATGAGCAGTTCTTC

size: .
J: TRBJ2-1
V: TRBV5-1
D: TRBD1
CDR3: CASYQGAPGNEQFF
DNA: TGCGCCAGTTACCAGGGGGCGCCAGGCAATGAGCAGTTCTTC

size: .
J: TRBJ1-5
V: TRBV27
D: .
CDR3: CASRPGRVNQPQHF
DNA: TGTGCCAGCAGACCGGGACGGGTCAATCAGCCCCAGCATTTT

size: .
J: TRBJ2-7
V: TRBV4-1
D: .
CDR3: CASSQDHGRTNSYEQYF
DNA: TGCGCCAGCAGCCAAGATCATGGCAGGACGAACTCCTACGAGCAGTACTTC

size: .
J: TRBJ2-5
V: TRBV10-3
D: .
CDR3: CAISEREETQYF
DNA: TGTGCCATCAGTGAGCGCGAAGAGACCCAGTACTTC

size: once
J: TRBJ1-3
V: TRBV19
D: .
CDR3: CASSIRPVPRSGNTIYF
DNA: TGTGCCAGTAGTATCCGGCCCGTTCCTCGCTCTGGAAACACCATATATTTT

size: .
J: TRBJ1-2
V: TRBV10-2
D: TRBD1
CDR3: CASSDAGTGGGGYTF
DNA: TGCGCCAGCAGTGACGCCGGGACAGGGGGGGGTGGCTACACCTTC

size: .
J: TRBJ2-2
V: TRBV28
D: .
CDR3: CASSLGTNTGELFF
DNA: TGTGCCAGCAGTTTGGGGACAAACACCGGGGAGCTGTTTTTT

size: .
J: TRBJ2-2
V: TRBV5-4
D: .
CDR3: CASSLGTNTGELFF
DNA: TGTGCCAGCAGCTTGGGTACGAACACCGGGGAGCTGTTTTTT

size: .
J: TRBJ1-2
V: TRBV10-2
D: TRBD1
CDR3: CASSQTRQGSNYGYTF
DNA: TGCGCCAGCAGTCAAACCCGACAGGGCAGTAACTATGGCTACACCTTC

size: few
J: TRBJ1-4
V: TRBV7-2
D: .
CDR3: CASSLAAGNEKLFF
DNA: TGTGCCAGCAGCTTAGCAGCCGGTAATGAAAAACTGTTTTTT

size: few
J: TRBJ1-5
V: TRBV18
D: .
CDR3: CASSPAGTNQPQHF
DNA: TGTGCCAGCTCACCTGCCGGGACGAATCAGCCCCAGCATTTT

size: .
J: TRBJ2-3
V: TRBV15
D: TRBD1
CDR3: CATSREKTGAATDTQYF
DNA: TGTGCCACCAGCAGAGAAAAGACAGGGGCTGCCACAGATACGCAGTATTTT

size: .
J: TRBJ2-1
V: TRBV7-6
D: TRBD2
CDR3: CASSLEGPAGGYHNEQFF
DNA: TGTGCCAGCAGCTTAGAAGGCCCGGCGGGAGGCTACCACAATGAGCAGTTCTTC

size: .
J: TRBJ2-5
V: TRBV5-4
D: TRBD1
CDR3: CASSGWDRSTQETQYF
DNA: TGTGCCAGCAGCGGGTGGGACAGATCAACTCAAGAGACCCAGTACTTC

size: .
J: TRBJ2-7
V: TRBV6-5
D: TRBD2
CDR3: CASSYGTTEQYF
DNA: TGTGCCAGCAGTTATGGGACTACCGAGCAGTACTTC

size: .
J: TRBJ2-2
V: TRBV11-2
D: TRBD1
CDR3: CASSRTTGTGELFF
DNA: TGTGCCAGCAGTAGAACGACAGGGACCGGGGAGCTGTTTTTT

size: many
J: TRBJ1-2
V: TRBV6-5
D: .
CDR3: CASSYMQNPYGYTF
DNA: TGTGCCAGCAGTTACATGCAGAATCCTTATGGCTACACCTTC

size: .
J: TRBJ1-3
V: TRBV6-6
D: .
CDR3: CASISDRSSSGNTIYF
DNA: TGTGCCAGCATTAGCGACCGTTCGAGCTCTGGAAACACCATATATTTT

size: .
J: TRBJ2-1
V: TRBV2
D: .
CDR3: CASVLGLGEGNEQFF
DNA: TGTGCCAGCGTATTAGGGCTAGGGGAAGGCAATGAGCAGTTCTTC

size: .
J: TRBJ2-3
V: TRBV4-1
D: .
CDR3: CASSRQEREWDTQYF
DNA: TGCGCCAGCAGCCGCCAGGAGCGAGAGTGGGATACGCAGTATTTT

size: .
J: TRBJ2-1
V: TRBV29-1
D: .
CDR3: CSGGRMVRDEQFF
DNA: TGCAGCGGGGGACGGATGGTGAGGGACGAGCAGTTCTTC

size: few
J: TRBJ1-5
V: TRBV12-5
D: .
CDR3: CASGLVGAYSNQPQHF
DNA: TGTGCTAGTGGTTTGGTTGGAGCTTATAGCAATCAGCCCCAGCATTTT

size: .
J: TRBJ2-1
V: TRBV5-1
D: TRBD2
CDR3: CASSSASGRVHNEQFF
DNA: TGCGCCAGCAGCTCCGCCAGCGGGAGGGTTCACAATGAGCAGTTCTTC

size: .
J: TRBJ2-7
V: TRBV28
D: .
CDR3: CASSFTSAAEQYF
DNA: TGTGCCAGCAGTTTTACTTCGGCGGCCGAGCAGTACTTC

size: .
J: TRBJ1-5
V: TRBV4-3
D: TRBD1
CDR3: CASSQQTGSNQPQHF
DNA: TGCGCCAGCAGCCAGCAGACAGGGAGCAATCAGCCCCAGCATTTT

size: .
J: TRBJ2-1
V: TRBV10-3
D: .
CDR3: CAIRDNEQFF
DNA: TGTGCCATCAGGGACAATGAGCAGTTCTTC